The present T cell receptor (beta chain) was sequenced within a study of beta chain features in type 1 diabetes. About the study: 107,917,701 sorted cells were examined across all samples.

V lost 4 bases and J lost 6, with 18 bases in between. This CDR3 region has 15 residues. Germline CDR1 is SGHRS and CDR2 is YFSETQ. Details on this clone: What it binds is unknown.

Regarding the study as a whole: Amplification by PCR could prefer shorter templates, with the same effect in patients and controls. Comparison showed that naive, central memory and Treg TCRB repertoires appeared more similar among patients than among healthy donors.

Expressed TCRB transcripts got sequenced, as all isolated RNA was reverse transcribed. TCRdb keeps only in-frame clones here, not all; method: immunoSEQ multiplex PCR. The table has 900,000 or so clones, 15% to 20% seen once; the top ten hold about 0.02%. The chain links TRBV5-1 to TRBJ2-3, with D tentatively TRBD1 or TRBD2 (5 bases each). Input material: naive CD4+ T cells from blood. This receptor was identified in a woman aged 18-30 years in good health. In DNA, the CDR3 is TGCGCCAGCAGCCCGGGGCCCCCAACACGGGATACGCAGTATTTT. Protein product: CASSPGPPTRDTQYF.